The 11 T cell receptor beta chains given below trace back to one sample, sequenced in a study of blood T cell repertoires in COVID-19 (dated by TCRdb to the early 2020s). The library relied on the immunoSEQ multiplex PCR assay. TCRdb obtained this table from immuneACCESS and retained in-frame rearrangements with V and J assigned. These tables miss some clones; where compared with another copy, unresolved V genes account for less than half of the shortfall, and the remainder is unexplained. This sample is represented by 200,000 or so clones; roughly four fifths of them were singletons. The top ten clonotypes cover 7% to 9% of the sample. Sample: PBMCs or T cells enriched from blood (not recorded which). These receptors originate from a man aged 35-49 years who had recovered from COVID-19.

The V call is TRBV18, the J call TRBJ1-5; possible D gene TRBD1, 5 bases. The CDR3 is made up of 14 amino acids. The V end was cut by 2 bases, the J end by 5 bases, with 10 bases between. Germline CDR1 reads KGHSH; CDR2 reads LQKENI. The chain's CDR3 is CASSPGAGDQPQHF. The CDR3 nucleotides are TGTGCCAGCTCACCAGGGGCAGGAGATCAGCCCCAGCATTTT.

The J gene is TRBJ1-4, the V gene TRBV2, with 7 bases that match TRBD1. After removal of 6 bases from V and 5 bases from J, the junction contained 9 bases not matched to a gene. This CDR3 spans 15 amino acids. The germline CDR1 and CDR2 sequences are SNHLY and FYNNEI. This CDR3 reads CASRFAATGNEKLFF. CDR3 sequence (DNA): TGTGCCAGCAGATTCGCAGCGACAGGGAATGAAAAACTGTTTTTT.

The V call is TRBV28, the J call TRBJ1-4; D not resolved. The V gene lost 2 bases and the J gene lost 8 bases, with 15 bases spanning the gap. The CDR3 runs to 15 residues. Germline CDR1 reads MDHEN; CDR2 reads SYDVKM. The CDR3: CASSLPNPRGEKLFF. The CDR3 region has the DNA TGTGCCAGCAGTTTACCCAACCCACGAGGGGAAAAACTGTTTTTT.

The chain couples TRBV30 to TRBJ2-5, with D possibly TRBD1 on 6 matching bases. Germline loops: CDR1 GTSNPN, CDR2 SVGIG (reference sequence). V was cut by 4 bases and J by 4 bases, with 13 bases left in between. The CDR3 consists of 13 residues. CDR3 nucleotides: TGTGCCTGGACTCTAGGGACAACAGAGACCCAGTACTTC. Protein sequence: CAWTLGTTETQYF.

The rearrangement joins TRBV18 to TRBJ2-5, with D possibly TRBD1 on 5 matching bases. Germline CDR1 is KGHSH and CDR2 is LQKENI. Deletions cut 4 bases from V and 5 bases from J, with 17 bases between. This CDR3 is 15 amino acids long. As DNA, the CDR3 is TGTGCCAGCTCACGCACCTCTCAGGGTGGGGAGACCCAGTACTTC. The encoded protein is CASSRTSQGGETQYF.

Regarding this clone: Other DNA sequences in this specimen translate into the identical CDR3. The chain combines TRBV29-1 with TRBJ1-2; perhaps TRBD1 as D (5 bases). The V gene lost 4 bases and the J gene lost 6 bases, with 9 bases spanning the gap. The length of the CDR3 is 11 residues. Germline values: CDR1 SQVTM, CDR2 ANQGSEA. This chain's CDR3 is CSVVAGDGYTF. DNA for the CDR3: TGCAGCGTTGTAGCGGGGGATGGCTACACCTTC.

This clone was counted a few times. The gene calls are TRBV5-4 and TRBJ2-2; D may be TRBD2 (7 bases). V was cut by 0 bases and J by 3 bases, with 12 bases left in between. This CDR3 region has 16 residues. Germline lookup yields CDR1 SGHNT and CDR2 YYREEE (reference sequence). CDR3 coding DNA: TGTGCCAGCAGCTTGGAGGGGGGGCCGGACACCGGGGAGCTGTTTTTT. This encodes CASSLEGGPDTGELFF. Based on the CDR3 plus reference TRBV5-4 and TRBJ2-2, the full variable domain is ETGVTQSPTHLIKTRGQQVTLRCSSQSGHNTVSWYQQALGQGPQFIFQYYREEENGRGNFPPRFSGLQFPNYSSELNVNALELDDSALYLCASSLEGGPDTGELFFGEGSRLTVL.

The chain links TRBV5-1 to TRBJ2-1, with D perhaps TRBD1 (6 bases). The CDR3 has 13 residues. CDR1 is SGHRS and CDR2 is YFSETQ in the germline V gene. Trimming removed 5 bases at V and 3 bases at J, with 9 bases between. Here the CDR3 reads CASSLQGYNEQFF. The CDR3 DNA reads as TGCGCCAGCAGTTTACAGGGCTACAATGAGCAGTTCTTC. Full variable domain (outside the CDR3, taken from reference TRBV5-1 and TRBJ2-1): KAGVTQTPRYLIKTRGQQVTLSCSPISGHRSVSWYQQTPGQGLQFLFEYFSETQRNKGNFPGRFSGRQFSNSRSEMNVSTLELGDSALYLCASSLQGYNEQFFGPGTRLTVL.

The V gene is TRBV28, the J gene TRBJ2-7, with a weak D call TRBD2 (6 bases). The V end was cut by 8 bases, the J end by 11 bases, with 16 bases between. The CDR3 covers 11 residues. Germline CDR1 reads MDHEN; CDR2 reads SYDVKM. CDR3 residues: CASGGKFFKYF. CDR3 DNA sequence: TGTGCCAGCGGGGGGAAGTTTTTTAAGTACTTC.

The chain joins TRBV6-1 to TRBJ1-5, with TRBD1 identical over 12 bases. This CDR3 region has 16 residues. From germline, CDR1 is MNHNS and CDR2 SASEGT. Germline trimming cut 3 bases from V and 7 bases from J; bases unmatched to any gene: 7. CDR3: CASSDLGTGGRQPQHF. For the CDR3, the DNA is TGTGCCAGCAGTGATCTCGGGACAGGGGGCCGGCAGCCCCAGCATTTT.

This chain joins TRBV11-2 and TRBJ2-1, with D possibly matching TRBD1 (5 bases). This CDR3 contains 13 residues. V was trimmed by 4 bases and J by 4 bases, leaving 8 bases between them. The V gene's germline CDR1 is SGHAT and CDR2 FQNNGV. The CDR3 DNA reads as TGTGCCAGCAGCTCTGACAGATACAATGAGCAGTTCTTC. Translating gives CASSSDRYNEQFF.